Below are 18 T cell receptor beta chains sequenced from a single sample in a study of sequential checkpoint blockade in melanoma. Documented treatment: randomized to nivolumab then ipilimumab (arm A) or the reverse (arm B). Assay used: immunoSEQ multiplex PCR; TCRdb lists only in-frame clones, some missing. Of tens of thousands of clones in the sample, 65% to 85% were seen once. The specimen was CD8+ T cells sorted from blood (inferred from file names), collected from a patient given nivolumab and ipilimumab in sequence. Source of these receptors: a human donor with melanoma.

V and J are TRBV13 and TRBJ1-2; possibly TRBD1 for D (5 bases). CDR3 size: 12 residues. CDR1 and CDR2 from the germline V gene are PRHDT and FYEKMQ (reference sequence). The germline V and J ends were trimmed by 5 bases and 7 bases, with 11 bases remaining between them. The CDR3 sequence is CASSPDNTGYTF. For the CDR3, the DNA is TGTGCCAGCAGCCCGGACAATACTGGCTACACCTTC.

The chain couples TRBV4-1 to TRBJ1-1, with 7 bases matching TRBD1. With V trimmed by 3 bases and J by 0 bases, 10 bases remained unmatched. CDR1 and CDR2 from the germline V gene are MGHRA and YSYEKL. This CDR3 is 17 amino acids long. This CDR3 is CASSHPGQRVMNTEAFF. The DNA for the CDR3 is TGCGCCAGCAGCCACCCGGGACAGAGGGTCATGAACACTGAAGCTTTCTTT.

The V call is TRBV11-2, the J call TRBJ1-5; 7 nucleotides align to TRBD1. The CDR3 covers 16 residues. The V gene end was trimmed by 3 bases and the J gene end by 5 bases; junction bases not matched to a gene: 10. Germline V CDR1 and CDR2: SGHAT, FQNNGV. The CDR3 nucleotides read TGTGCCAGCAGCTTGGGCTTCACAGGGGACCATCAGCCCCAGCATTTT. Its protein product is CASSLGFTGDHQPQHF.

The V gene is TRBV30, the J gene TRBJ2-7, with 8 bases aligning to TRBD1. Germline CDR1 reads GTSNPN; CDR2 reads SVGIG (reference sequence). The length of the CDR3 is 13 residues. J was trimmed by 7 bases and V by 5 bases; bases with no gene match: 10. The CDR3 here is CAWDWSRGQEQYF. DNA for the CDR3: TGTGCCTGGGACTGGAGCAGGGGGCAAGAGCAGTACTTC.

V and J are TRBV5-4 and TRBJ2-7; TRBD2 agrees at 11 bases. The J segment lost 6 bases and the V segment lost 4 bases, leaving 9 bases of the junction unmatched. From germline, CDR1 is SGHNT and CDR2 YYREEE (reference sequence). This CDR3 is 15 amino acids long. For the CDR3, the DNA is TGTGCCAGCAGCCCCACTAGCGGGAGATGGGGCGAGCAGTACTTC. It specifies CASSPTSGRWGEQYF.

The V and J genes are TRBV28 and TRBJ2-2, with D uncertain. Germline assignment: CDR1 MDHEN and CDR2 SYDVKM. The CDR3 is 13 residues long. V gave up 2 bases and J gave up 2 bases, with 3 bases separating them. CDR3 nucleotides: TGTGCCAGCAGTTTAAGCAACACCGGGGAGCTGTTTTTT. Its translation: CASSLSNTGELFF.

The rearrangement links TRBV19 to TRBJ2-1; 9 bases are shared with TRBD1. This CDR3 spans 13 amino acids. Germline CDR1 LNHDA, CDR2 SQIVND (reference sequence). V lost 6 bases and J lost 6; bases outside the gene matches: 3. The CDR3 DNA is TGTGCCAGTAGGGGGACAGGGCCCAATGAGCAGTTCTTC. Translating gives CASRGTGPNEQFF.

Only one count was recorded for this clone. This chain links TRBV10-3 with TRBJ2-1; no firm D call. The CDR3 covers 13 residues. Germline lookup yields CDR1 ENHRY and CDR2 SYGVKD. The germline V and J ends were trimmed by 2 bases and 4 bases, with 6 bases remaining between them. DNA for the CDR3: TGTGCCATCAGTGAGGCGAGTTACAATGAGCAGTTCTTC. Amino acid sequence: CAISEASYNEQFF.

The CDR3 DNA reads TGTGCCAGCTCACCACCGTACAGGGCCACTGAAGCTTTCTTT. Its protein is CASSPPYRATEAFF. The chain combines TRBV18 with TRBJ1-1, with a weak D call TRBD1 (6 bases). Germline V gene sequence: CDR1 KGHSH, CDR2 LQKENI. This CDR3 is 14 amino acids long. Between the trimmed V and J ends, which lost 0 bases and 4 bases, there was a span of 9 bases. Complete variable domain (other parts from reference TRBV18 and TRBJ1-1): NAGVMQNPRHLVRRRGQEARLRCSPMKGHSHVYWYRQLPEEGLKFMVYLQKENIIDESGMPKERFSAEFPKEGPSILRIQQVVRGDSAAYFCASSPPYRATEAFFGQGTRLTVV.

The rearrangement links TRBV4-3 to TRBJ1-1; D not certain. V lost 3 bases and J lost 2, with 7 bases in between. The germline V gene encodes CDR1 LGHNA and CDR2 YSLEER. The CDR3 loop spans 13 amino acids. CDR3 residues: CASSHRANTEAFF. The CDR3 DNA reads TGCGCCAGCAGCCATCGAGCAAACACTGAAGCTTTCTTT.

The J gene is TRBJ2-7, the V gene TRBV27, with 8 bases matching TRBD2. Germline assignment: CDR1 MNHEY and CDR2 SMNVEV (reference sequence). V was clipped by 3 bases and J by 2 bases; unmatched bases: 3. This CDR3 region has 14 residues. The CDR3 nucleotides are TGTGCCAGCAGTTTTGCGGGAGGCACCTACGAGCAGTACTTC. Protein product: CASSFAGGTYEQYF.

J is TRBJ2-3 and V is TRBV7-2; TRBD2 agrees at 11 bases. This CDR3 region has 16 residues. Germline CDR1 is SGHTA and CDR2 is FQGNSA. V gave up 1 base and J gave up 6 bases; unmatched junction bases: 6. CDR3 nucleotide sequence: TGTGCCAGCAGCTTAGAATACAGGACTAGCGGGGATACGCAGTATTTT. Encoded protein: CASSLEYRTSGDTQYF.

This clone was counted a single time. The rearrangement uses TRBV27 and TRBJ1-5; perhaps TRBD1 as D (5 bases). Per the germline V gene, CDR1 is MNHEY and CDR2 is SMNVEV (reference sequence). This CDR3 region has 14 residues. V lost 0 bases and J lost 7, with 10 bases in between. CDR3 in amino acids: CASSLSQGLQPQHF. Written as DNA, the CDR3 is TGTGCCAGCAGTTTATCGCAGGGTTTGCAGCCCCAGCATTTT.

CDR3 nucleotide sequence: TGTGCCAGCAGTGTGGCCGCGGGAGTATACGGCTCAGATACGCAGTATTTT. It translates to CASSVAAGVYGSDTQYF. The rearrangement joins TRBV7-2 to TRBJ2-3; 7 bases are shared with TRBD2. The V gene end was trimmed by 6 bases and the J gene end by 4 bases; junction bases not matched to a gene: 16. The CDR3 has 17 amino acids. Germline CDR1 and CDR2: SGHTA and FQGNSA.

The V gene is TRBV29-1, the J gene TRBJ1-6; 8 nucleotides agree with TRBD1. This CDR3 is built from 8 residues. The germline gives CDR1 SQVTM, CDR2 ANQGSEA. V gave up 7 bases and J gave up 18 bases; unmatched junction bases: 2. CDR3 DNA: TGCAGCGATGGACAGGGCCACTTT. Translation gives CSDGQGHF.

V usage is TRBV9 and J usage is TRBJ1-1; the match to TRBD1 covers 8 bases. The CDR3 extends over 14 amino acids. The germline V gene has CDR1 SGDLS and CDR2 YYNGEE. The junction had 7 bases not matched to a gene; V was cut back by 4 bases and J by 5 bases. This chain's CDR3 is CASSTGQALTEAFF. The CDR3 bases are TGTGCCAGCAGCACGGGACAGGCCCTAACTGAAGCTTTCTTT.

The gene calls are TRBV5-5 and TRBJ2-3; TRBD1 might be the D (5 bases). Germline assignment: CDR1 SGHKS and CDR2 YYEKEE (reference sequence). The CDR3 contains 15 residues. The V end lost 3 bases, the J end lost 4 bases, and 15 bases lay between the germline ends. The CDR3 spells CASSWAGASPDTQYF. CDR3 coding DNA: TGTGCCAGCAGCTGGGCTGGGGCGAGTCCAGATACGCAGTATTTT.

The V and J genes are TRBV27 and TRBJ1-5; D gene ambiguous. The V gene's germline CDR1 is MNHEY and CDR2 SMNVEV (reference sequence). The CDR3 covers 14 residues. Trimming took off 0 bases at V and 7 bases at J, with 10 bases between the two ends. The CDR3 bases are TGTGCCAGCAGTTTATCATCCGGGTTCCAGCCCCAGCATTTT. Protein: CASSLSSGFQPQHF.